This T cell receptor beta chain was profiled in a study of T cell clusters in autoimmune cytopenias. Some 40,000 genome equivalents of blood DNA were amplified for TRB. TRB rearrangements were amplified by touch-down multiplex PCR with mixed TRB-A/B primers. TCRdb reprocessed the multiplex PCR reads and reports one entry per CDR3 protein, with no DNA. The table lists roughly 6,700 distinct CDR3 sequences. The CDR3 contains 14 residues. These data are also associated with another study on T cell repertoires in aging, cancer and after chemotherapy.

This TCR came from a human donor in good health. Sequenced input: peripheral blood. The chain combines TRBV12-3 or TRBV12-4 with TRBJ1-2; lacking DNA, the TRBD1 call made by TCRdb goes unchecked. The CDR3 loop is CASSLTGGHYGYTF.